This T cell receptor beta chain derives from a study of blood T cell repertoires in COVID-19. The repertoire was sequenced with immunoSEQ multiplex PCR; TCRdb's copy has only in-frame clones and lacks some. This table holds some 150,000 clones, approximately 83% found once. This clone is a singleton in its sample. Trimming took 8 bases from V and 7 from J, leaving 18 bases between them. In germline, CDR1 is MNHEY, CDR2 SMNVEV (reference sequence). The CDR3 covers 13 residues. Sequencing used peripheral blood. The receptor was isolated from a woman in her sixties or seventies with acute or convalescent COVID-19. The chain couples TRBV27 to TRBJ2-7; D possibly corresponds to TRBD1 (6 bases). The CDR3 reads CASRTARALEQYF. The DNA of the CDR3 is TGTGCCAGCCGGACAGCCCGGGCGTTGGAGCAGTACTTC.